A selection of T cell receptor beta chains follows, all from one sample in a study of metastatic and nonmetastatic thyroid tumors. TCRdb reanalyzed the PCR reads with MiXCR. The top ten hold around 7.2% of the sample, which has roughly 14,000 clones, roughly a quarter seen once. Material: tumor tissue. The receptors stem from a female donor with papillary thyroid cancer or a benign thyroid nodule (not recorded which). Some clones in this sample may be carry-over from other donors' samples. Both conserved end residues are part of each CDR3. The order of the fields is CDR3 DNA, CDR3 protein, V gene, clone size, D gene, J gene, CDR3 length. A D gene is named only where the DNA matches it firmly. Size tells how often a clone was seen (once, few, many) or the class of an expanded clone, and some rows leave it out.

cdr3_nt: TGTGCCAGCAGTCAGACAGTGAACACTGAAGCTTTCTTT
cdr3_aa: CASSQTVNTEAFF
v_call: TRBV12-3/TRBV12-4
clone_size: few
d_call: NA
j_call: TRBJ1-1
cdr3_length: 13

cdr3_nt: TGTGCCAGCAGTGAAGCTTGGGGTGGCACAGATACGCAGTATTTT
cdr3_aa: CASSEAWGGTDTQYF
v_call: TRBV6-1
clone_size: medium-sized
d_call: NA
j_call: TRBJ2-3
cdr3_length: 15

cdr3_nt: TGTGCCAGCGGGGGTGGGGCCAACGTCCTGACTTTC
cdr3_aa: CASGGGANVLTF
v_call: TRBV28
clone_size: medium-sized
d_call: NA
j_call: TRBJ2-6
cdr3_length: 12

cdr3_nt: TGTGCCAGCTCACCATTCTCAAATGAGCAGTTCTTC
cdr3_aa: CASSPFSNEQFF
v_call: TRBV18
clone_size: many
d_call: NA
j_call: TRBJ2-1
cdr3_length: 12

cdr3_nt: TGTGCCAGCAGTCTGCTAGGCACTGAAGCTTTCTTT
cdr3_aa: CASSLLGTEAFF
v_call: TRBV12-3/TRBV12-4
clone_size: NA
d_call: NA
j_call: TRBJ1-1
cdr3_length: 12

cdr3_nt: TGTGCCGGATCAAGACTAGCGACTAGCACAGATACGCAGTATTTT
cdr3_aa: CAGSRLATSTDTQYF
v_call: TRBV30
clone_size: many
d_call: TRBD2
j_call: TRBJ2-3
cdr3_length: 15

cdr3_nt: TGTGCCAGCAGTCGGGACAGCCCGGGGACCGGGGAGCTGTTTTTT
cdr3_aa: CASSRDSPGTGELFF
v_call: TRBV28
clone_size: NA
d_call: TRBD1
j_call: TRBJ2-2
cdr3_length: 15

cdr3_nt: TGTGCCAGCAGTGAAGTTGGAGGGGCCTCCTACGAGCAGTACTTC
cdr3_aa: CASSEVGGASYEQYF
v_call: TRBV6-1
clone_size: medium-sized
d_call: NA
j_call: TRBJ2-7
cdr3_length: 15

cdr3_nt: TGCAGTGCTAGAAAACAGGGACTCCTCCACGAGCAGTACTTC
cdr3_aa: CSARKQGLLHEQYF
v_call: TRBV20-1
clone_size: many
d_call: NA
j_call: TRBJ2-7
cdr3_length: 14

cdr3_nt: TGCAGTGCTAGAGATAAGGCGGGACAGGGCGTAAAATATGGCTACACCTTC
cdr3_aa: CSARDKAGQGVKYGYTF
v_call: TRBV20-1
clone_size: NA
d_call: TRBD1
j_call: TRBJ1-2
cdr3_length: 17

cdr3_nt: TGTGCCAGTAGTTCTACAGGGGGCGCGAATATCGGCTCACCCCTCCACTTT
cdr3_aa: CASSSTGGANIGSPLHF
v_call: TRBV19
clone_size: many
d_call: TRBD1
j_call: TRBJ1-6
cdr3_length: 17

cdr3_nt: TGTGCCAGCAGCCCTTACGGATACGAGCAGTACTTC
cdr3_aa: CASSPYGYEQYF
v_call: TRBV7-3
clone_size: NA
d_call: NA
j_call: TRBJ2-7
cdr3_length: 12

cdr3_nt: TGCGCCAGCAGCTTGGAACCACAGGGTGTCGATACGCAGTATTTT
cdr3_aa: CASSLEPQGVDTQYF
v_call: TRBV5-1
clone_size: NA
d_call: NA
j_call: TRBJ2-3
cdr3_length: 15

cdr3_nt: TGTGCCAGCAGCCAGGGGACAGGGGCTGGTGGCTACACCTTC
cdr3_aa: CASSQGTGAGGYTF
v_call: TRBV5-6
clone_size: many
d_call: TRBD1
j_call: TRBJ1-2
cdr3_length: 14

cdr3_nt: TGTGCCAGCAGTTCCATGATTAGTCATCCCCAGCATTTT
cdr3_aa: CASSSMISHPQHF
v_call: TRBV6-5
clone_size: NA
d_call: NA
j_call: TRBJ1-5
cdr3_length: 13

cdr3_nt: TGTGCCAGTAGCCGGCCAGGGTCCTACGAGCAGTACTTC
cdr3_aa: CASSRPGSYEQYF
v_call: TRBV19
clone_size: NA
d_call: NA
j_call: TRBJ2-7
cdr3_length: 13

cdr3_nt: TGTGCCAGCAGGAGCGGACAGGACTACACCTTC
cdr3_aa: CASRSGQDYTF
v_call: TRBV6-1
clone_size: many
d_call: TRBD1
j_call: TRBJ1-2
cdr3_length: 11

cdr3_nt: TGTGCCAGCAAACCAGGGGGCGCCGCCCCATACGAGCAGTACTTC
cdr3_aa: CASKPGGAAPYEQYF
v_call: TRBV11-2
clone_size: few
d_call: TRBD1
j_call: TRBJ2-7
cdr3_length: 15

cdr3_nt: TGTGCCAGCAGCCCCCAGTTGCTTGGAGAGACCCAGTACTTC
cdr3_aa: CASSPQLLGETQYF
v_call: TRBV14
clone_size: many
d_call: NA
j_call: TRBJ2-5
cdr3_length: 14

cdr3_nt: TGTGCCAGCAGTGGACTAGCGGGAAGCACAGATACACAGTATTTT
cdr3_aa: CASSGLAGSTDTQYF
v_call: TRBV6-1
clone_size: NA
d_call: TRBD2
j_call: TRBJ2-3
cdr3_length: 15

cdr3_nt: TGTGCCAGCAGTGAAGGGGCGGACAGGGTAGGGGATGGCTACACCTTC
cdr3_aa: CASSEGADRVGDGYTF
v_call: TRBV6-1
clone_size: few
d_call: TRBD1
j_call: TRBJ1-2
cdr3_length: 16

cdr3_nt: TGTGCCAGCAGTTTTAGTATGCGGCAGATCTCTTGGGCCAACGTCCTGACTTTC
cdr3_aa: CASSFSMRQISWANVLTF
v_call: TRBV28
clone_size: few
d_call: NA
j_call: TRBJ2-6
cdr3_length: 18

cdr3_nt: TGTGCCACCAGTGCCCCAAGGGGACTAGCGGGAGAAGAGACCCAGTACTTC
cdr3_aa: CATSAPRGLAGEETQYF
v_call: TRBV15
clone_size: many
d_call: TRBD2
j_call: TRBJ2-5
cdr3_length: 17

cdr3_nt: TGTGCCAGCACCCTGAGGGGGGCTAGTACATCCTACAATGAGCAGTTCTTC
cdr3_aa: CASTLRGASTSYNEQFF
v_call: TRBV27
clone_size: NA
d_call: NA
j_call: TRBJ2-1
cdr3_length: 17

cdr3_nt: TGTGCCAGCAGTGAAACGGACCGACTAGCGTTCTACAATGAGCAGTTCTTC
cdr3_aa: CASSETDRLAFYNEQFF
v_call: TRBV6-1
clone_size: many
d_call: TRBD2
j_call: TRBJ2-1
cdr3_length: 17

cdr3_nt: TGCAGTGCTGTAGGACAGGGGCTCGCTGGAAACACCATATATTTT
cdr3_aa: CSAVGQGLAGNTIYF
v_call: TRBV20-1
clone_size: NA
d_call: TRBD1
j_call: TRBJ1-3
cdr3_length: 15

cdr3_nt: NA
cdr3_aa: CASSILAGGPTYTQYF
v_call: TRBV19
clone_size: NA
d_call: NA
j_call: TRBJ2-3
cdr3_length: 16

cdr3_nt: TGTGTCAGCAGTTACCCTCTAGCGGGAGGTACATTGGATACGCAGTATTTT
cdr3_aa: CVSSYPLAGGTLDTQYF
v_call: TRBV6-7
clone_size: NA
d_call: TRBD2
j_call: TRBJ2-3
cdr3_length: 17

cdr3_nt: TGTGCCAGCAGTTTAGCGGGCTGGGAGACCCAGTACTTC
cdr3_aa: CASSLAGWETQYF
v_call: TRBV6-1
clone_size: medium-sized
d_call: TRBD2
j_call: TRBJ2-5
cdr3_length: 13